This T cell receptor beta chain was captured by sequencing in a study of OX40 agonist ivuxolimab in advanced cancers. Findings and caveats of the study: Clonal expansion by week 6 occurred in CD4+ and CD8+ blood T cells (at 0.1 to 3.0 mg/kg).

The repertoire was sequenced with immunoSEQ multiplex PCR; TCRdb's copy has only in-frame clones and lacks some. Of about 70,000 clones in the sample, roughly 81% are singletons; the top ten hold approximately 5%. Blood draws occurred at baseline, cycle 4 day 1, and cycle 7 day 1. Note on this clone: The target antigen is unknown.

CDR1 and CDR2 (germline): SGHAT, FQDESV (reference sequence). V gave up 6 bases and J gave up 3 bases, with 14 bases separating them. This CDR3 comprises 15 residues. The chain recombines TRBV11-1 with TRBJ2-2; possible D gene TRBD2, 6 bases. The sequence was collected from an adult with an advanced solid tumor such as melanoma, head and neck, liver or kidney cancer. The material sequenced was CD4+ or CD8+ T cells sorted from blood, taken in a trial of the OX40 agonist ivuxolimab. In DNA, the CDR3 is TGTGCCAGCAGTCACCGGGACTCCTACACCGGGGAGCTGTTTTTT. Residues: CASSHRDSYTGELFF.